This T cell receptor (beta chain) was documented in a study of shared clonotypes between healthy human individuals. For the study at large: Each donor contributed plates that comprised three CD4 naive, three CD4 memory, two CD8 naive and one CD8 memory.

This CDR3 has 15 residues. After removal of 6 bases from V and 4 bases from J, the junction contained 7 bases not matched to a gene. Germline CDR1 SNHLY, CDR2 FYNNEI. Whole-study findings and limits: Non-shared clonotypes had lower generation probabilities than clonotypes shared by all four sorted-subset donors. An anticipated effect of sequencing depth on clonotype sharing among donors was recognized.

This table comes from immunoSEQ multiplex PCR, and its TCRdb copy is limited to in-frame clones, with some not included. The sample includes about 820,000 clones, 92% of them seen just once. To note about this clone: Antigen specificity is unknown.

CD8 cells regarded as naive lacked CD45RO, were positively chosen for CCR7, and omitted terminally differentiated effector memory CD45RA+ cells. Recent vaccinations or acute infections were absent in the healthy HIV-negative adult donors. The chain couples TRBV2 to TRBJ2-5, with 11 bases fitting TRBD2. The sample consisted of naive CD8+ T cells sorted from blood. The receptor was derived from a young man in good health. The CDR3 here is CASSSGLAGGETQYF. The CDR3 DNA reads as TGTGCCAGCAGCTCAGGACTAGCGGGCGGAGAGACCCAGTACTTC. The full variable domain, in which reference TRBV2 and TRBJ2-5 provide the parts outside the CDR3, is EPEVTQTPSHQVTQMGQEVILRCVPISNHLYFYWYRQILGQKVEFLVSFYNNEISEKSEIFDDQFSVERPDGSNFTLKIRSTKLEDSAMYFCASSSGLAGGETQYFGPGTRLLVL.